Below, 27 T cell receptor beta chains from the same sample are listed, as sequenced in a study of blood T cell repertoires in COVID-19. Repertoires were generated with immunoSEQ multiplex PCR, while TCRdb's copy carries only in-frame clones and drops some. The sample carries about 89,000 clones, 72% recorded once. The sequencing sample was made of peripheral blood. The source of these receptors is a woman older than 75 with acute or convalescent COVID-19.

In nucleotides, the CDR3 is TGTGCCAGCAGCGGGGGACTAGCGGGGACAGAGACCCAGTACTTC. Encoded protein: CASSGGLAGTETQYF. V and J are TRBV9 and TRBJ2-5; the match to TRBD2 covers 13 bases. With V trimmed by 3 bases and J by 4 bases, 3 bases remained unmatched. The CDR3 loop spans 15 amino acids. CDR1 is SGDLS and CDR2 is YYNGEE in the germline V gene.

The rearrangement links TRBV2 to TRBJ2-7, with 8 bases lining up with TRBD1. In germline, CDR1 is SNHLY, CDR2 FYNNEI. This CDR3 region has 15 residues. V lost 7 bases and J lost 5; bases outside the gene matches: 13. CDR3: CASIPDRARSHEQYF. Here the CDR3 DNA reads TGTGCCAGCATCCCGGACAGGGCTCGTTCCCACGAGCAGTACTTC.

This chain connects TRBV5-1 to TRBJ2-1, with a tentative D call TRBD2 (8 bases). The CDR3 consists of 16 residues. The germline gives CDR1 SGHRS, CDR2 YFSETQ. V lost 4 bases to trimming and J lost 7 bases, with 21 bases between them. The chain's CDR3 is CASSRGAGRGRNEQFF. CDR3 DNA sequence: TGCGCCAGCAGCCGGGGGGCCGGGAGGGGGCGGAATGAGCAGTTCTTC.

The V gene is TRBV11-2, the J gene TRBJ1-1; TRBD1 aligns across 8 bases. Trimming removed 3 bases from V and 3 bases from J; junction bases left unmatched: 3. Germline CDR1 reads SGHAT; CDR2 reads FQNNGV. The CDR3 length is 14 residues. The CDR3 bases are TGTGCCAGCAGCTTGACAGGGGAGGACACTGAAGCTTTCTTT. Translation: CASSLTGEDTEAFF.

The chain uses TRBV6-6 and TRBJ1-3; 10 nucleotides agree with TRBD1. V shed 5 bases, J shed 1 base, and the junction held 5 bases outside the gene matches. This CDR3 spans 16 amino acids. Germline CDR1 is MNHNY and CDR2 is SVGAGI (reference sequence). CDR3 protein: CASSPGTGVSGNTIYF. For the CDR3, the DNA is TGTGCCAGCAGTCCCGGGACAGGGGTGTCTGGAAACACCATATATTTT.

There are a few counts of this clone. This chain connects TRBV2 to TRBJ1-2, with D perhaps matching TRBD1 (5 bases). The CDR3 runs to 12 residues. Per germline, CDR1 SNHLY and CDR2 FYNNEI. V was trimmed by 11 bases and J by 4 bases, leaving 14 bases between them. CDR3 region: CAGVGQGYGYTF. For the CDR3, the DNA is TGTGCCGGGGTTGGGCAGGGCTATGGCTACACCTTC.

V gene TRBV18 combines with J gene TRBJ1-2; D unclear. Germline V gene lookup returns CDR1 KGHSH and CDR2 LQKENI. The CDR3 extends over 15 amino acids. Trimming left V 2 bases short and J 5 bases short, with 15 bases between. The chain's CDR3 is CASSPSIQEGYGYTF. The CDR3 nucleotides are TGTGCCAGCTCACCATCTATCCAAGAGGGTTATGGCTACACCTTC.

J is TRBJ2-3 and V is TRBV5-1, with a weak D call TRBD1 (8 bases). This CDR3 contains 15 residues. V was clipped by 4 bases and J by 4 bases, with 16 bases between them. The germline V gene has CDR1 SGHRS and CDR2 YFSETQ. The CDR3 nucleotides read TGCGCCAGCAGCCACAGGGGGGGCTTCCCAGATACGCAGTATTTT. This sequence encodes CASSHRGGFPDTQYF.

The chain employs TRBV19 and TRBJ1-4; 7 bases agree with TRBD1. Germline V gives CDR1 LNHDA, CDR2 SQIVND (reference sequence). The CDR3 extends over 14 amino acids. J lost 8 bases, V lost 5 bases, and 8 bases had no gene match. The CDR3 DNA sequence: TGTGCCAGTAGTTTCTCAGGGGGAGAGGAAAAACTGTTTTTT. It yields the protein CASSFSGGEEKLFF.

The chain links TRBV6-6 to TRBJ2-3, with unresolved D. CDR1 MNHNY and CDR2 SVGAGI come from the germline V gene (reference sequence). This CDR3 has 14 residues. The V and J ends lost 10 bases and 2 bases respectively, with 16 bases between them. In DNA, the CDR3 is TGTGCCACCTTCTTCTCAAGCGCCACAGATACGCAGTATTTT. It yields the protein CATFFSSATDTQYF.

This chain connects TRBV19 to TRBJ1-6, with 7 bases aligning to TRBD1. The CDR3 spans 15 residues. Germline assignment: CDR1 LNHDA and CDR2 SQIVND (reference sequence). Germline trimming cut 0 bases from V and 6 bases from J; bases unmatched to any gene: 2. CDR3 sequence reads: CASSIEGQTNSPLHF. CDR3 DNA sequence: TGTGCCAGTAGTATAGAGGGACAGACTAATTCACCCCTCCACTTT. The full variable domain, in which reference TRBV19 and TRBJ1-6 provide the parts outside the CDR3, is DGGITQSPKYLFRKEGQNVTLSCEQNLNHDAMYWYRQDPGQGLRLIYYSQIVNDFQKGDIAEGYSVSREKKESFPLTVTSAQKNPTAFYLCASSIEGQTNSPLHFGNGTRLTVT.

The sample holds one count of this clone. The chain combines TRBV28 with TRBJ1-1, with TRBD1 matching over 9 bases. The CDR3 length is 14 residues. Losses at the gene ends were 6 bases for V and 5 bases for J; bases not matched to a gene: 7. The germline CDR1 and CDR2 sequences are MDHEN and SYDVKM. CDR3 nucleotide sequence: TGTGCCAGCAGGTCGGACAGGGGTCGGACTGAAGCTTTCTTT. It codes for CASRSDRGRTEAFF.

This chain uses TRBV18 with TRBJ1-1, with D perhaps TRBD1 (6 bases). Germline CDR1 is KGHSH and CDR2 is LQKENI. The CDR3 sequence is 15 residues long. V lost 2 bases and J 1 base, leaving 11 bases between the germline ends. CDR3 in amino acids: CASSPGGARNTEAFF. The CDR3 bases are TGTGCCAGCTCACCAGGGGGGGCCAGGAACACTGAAGCTTTCTTT.

The chain combines TRBV5-1 with TRBJ2-3; 10 bases map to TRBD1. The trim removed 3 bases at V and 1 base at J, leaving 11 bases unmatched. The CDR3 contains 18 residues. From germline, CDR1 is SGHRS and CDR2 YFSETQ. The CDR3 reads CASSWGYRGQGRTDTQYF. CDR3 DNA: TGCGCCAGCAGCTGGGGATATAGGGGACAGGGGCGCACAGATACGCAGTATTTT.

The rearrangement links TRBV5-1 to TRBJ1-1; possibly TRBD1 for D (5 bases). Per germline, CDR1 SGHRS and CDR2 YFSETQ. V gave up 4 bases and J gave up 0 bases, with 22 bases separating them. The CDR3 runs 18 residues. CDR3 in DNA: TGCGCCAGCAGCCTGGCTGCGGGGCGGGGACCCTTGAACACTGAAGCTTTCTTT. It is translated as CASSLAAGRGPLNTEAFF.

V gene TRBV7-2 combines with J gene TRBJ1-1, with D possibly being TRBD1 (5 bases). The V end lost 1 base, the J end lost 4 bases, and 10 bases lay between the germline ends. Germline-derived CDR1 and CDR2 are SGHTA and FQGNSA. The CDR3 is made up of 14 amino acids. The CDR3 is CASSLVYGGTEAFF. The CDR3 DNA reads TGTGCCAGCAGCTTAGTATACGGGGGCACTGAAGCTTTCTTT.

The chain has TRBV5-5 and TRBJ2-5, with D maybe TRBD2 (5 bases). This CDR3 region has 15 residues. The ends were cut back, 4 bases at V and 1 base at J, with 14 bases in the middle. Germline loops: CDR1 SGHKS, CDR2 YYEKEE (reference sequence). The CDR3 coding sequence is TGTGCCAGCAGCCCGGGGAGAGGTTTCCAAGAGACCCAGTACTTC. Amino acids: CASSPGRGFQETQYF.

J is TRBJ2-3 and V is TRBV29-1, with a weak D call TRBD1 (5 bases). Germline-derived CDR1 and CDR2 are SQVTM and ANQGSEA. The CDR3 has 16 residues. The germline V and J ends were trimmed by 4 bases and 0 bases, with 17 bases remaining between them. The CDR3 DNA reads TGCAGCGTTGGGGGCGGTAACTCCTATAGCACAGATACGCAGTATTTT. It translates to CSVGGGNSYSTDTQYF.

The chain couples TRBV7-2 to TRBJ1-3; D gene ambiguous. Germline V gene sequence: CDR1 SGHTA, CDR2 FQGNSA. V lost 1 base to trimming and J lost 4 bases, with 8 bases between them. There are 14 residues in the CDR3. As DNA, the CDR3 is TGTGCCAGCAGCTTAGTACAGCCAGGAAACACCATATATTTT. Amino acids: CASSLVQPGNTIYF.

V gene TRBV9 combines with J gene TRBJ2-7, with D maybe TRBD1 (6 bases). This CDR3 region has 16 residues. The V gene lost 4 bases and the J gene lost 6 bases, with 23 bases spanning the gap. Germline values: CDR1 SGDLS, CDR2 YYNGEE. The CDR3 DNA reads TGTGCCAGCAGCCCCCAGTATGGGGACATGGGCCTCGAGCAGTACTTC. It codes for CASSPQYGDMGLEQYF.

This sequence joins TRBV9 and TRBJ2-7; D is unclear. V lost 1 base to trimming and J lost 6 bases, with 11 bases between them. The CDR3 is 13 residues long. The germline CDR1 and CDR2 sequences are SGDLS and YYNGEE. CDR3 sequence reads: CASSVQASGEQYF. The DNA of the CDR3 is TGTGCCAGCAGCGTACAAGCCTCCGGCGAGCAGTACTTC.

The V and J genes are TRBV28 and TRBJ1-2; 11 nucleotides match TRBD1. The V and J ends lost 5 bases and 7 bases, in that order; junction bases with no gene match: 0. The germline CDR1 and CDR2 sequences are MDHEN and SYDVKM. The CDR3 sequence is 12 residues long. The CDR3 loop is CASSGTGGGYTF. CDR3 bases: TGTGCCAGCAGTGGGACAGGGGGTGGCTACACCTTC.

The V call is TRBV18, the J call TRBJ1-5, with D perhaps TRBD1 (5 bases). The germline V gene encodes CDR1 KGHSH and CDR2 LQKENI. Trimming stripped 3 bases from V and 9 bases from J, with 15 bases between. The CDR3 covers 14 residues. In DNA form, the CDR3 reads TGTGCCAGCTCACCTCGGGAGGGGCATGGGCCCCAGCATTTT. This sequence encodes CASSPREGHGPQHF.

The rearrangement joins TRBV12-3 or TRBV12-4 to TRBJ1-6, with unresolved D. Trimming cost V 3 bases and J 10 bases, with 7 bases left between them. The CDR3 consists of 12 residues. The CDR3 region is CASSFVESPLHF. CDR3 nucleotides: TGTGCCAGCAGTTTTGTAGAATCACCCCTCCACTTT.

The V call is TRBV19, the J call TRBJ2-4; possibly TRBD1 for D (6 bases). Looked up from germline, CDR1 is LNHDA and CDR2 is SQIVND (reference sequence). With 8 bases removed from V and 5 bases from J, the gap between germline ends came to 16 bases. The CDR3 spans 14 residues. CDR3 nucleotides: TGTGCCAGTCGAGGGGGTTCGGAGGAAAACATTCAGTACTTC. This encodes CASRGGSEENIQYF.

This clone showed up just a few times. The chain combines TRBV7-3 with TRBJ1-1; D not certain. The germline V gene encodes CDR1 SGHTA and CDR2 FQGTGA. The CDR3 loop spans 13 amino acids. Trimming pared 4 bases from V and 1 base from J, leaving 7 bases between. The CDR3 is CASSWAANTEAFF. DNA of the CDR3: TGTGCCAGCAGCTGGGCAGCGAACACTGAAGCTTTCTTT.

The chain couples TRBV28 to TRBJ1-3; no clear D. The germline V and J ends were trimmed by 2 bases and 2 bases, with 13 bases remaining between them. Germline V gene data show CDR1 as MDHEN and CDR2 as SYDVKM. The CDR3 is 16 amino acids. CDR3 in amino acids: CASSLGGSATGNTIYF. The CDR3 DNA reads as TGTGCCAGCAGTTTAGGAGGATCGGCGACTGGAAACACCATATATTTT.